Listed below are T cell receptor beta chains from one sample, sequenced in a study of molecular identifiers for immune sequencing clone quantification. TCRdb processed the PCR reads anew with MiXCR; each CDR3 protein has one entry. The sample contains some 680,000 distinct CDR3 sequences, 25% of which appear only once. The sample was naive CD8+ T cells from blood, with Jurkat cell RNA spiked in. The receptors come from a human donor in good health. Some libraries in this study had Jurkat cell RNA spiked in. Each CDR3 is given with its conserved first and last residue. A D gene is named only where the DNA matches it firmly. For some rows the clone size is stated as once, few or many, or as a class when expanded; others skip it.

clone_size j_call cdr3_length v_call d_call cdr3_nt cdr3_aa
NA TRBJ2-5 14 TRBV29-1 TRBD2 TGCAGCGTCTTGGGACTAGCGGGGGAAGAGACCCAGTACTTC CSVLGLAGEETQYF
many TRBJ1-2 15 TRBV3-1 NA TGTGCCAGCAGCCAAGGCACTCTCCCAATTGGGGGCTACACCTTC CASSQGTLPIGGYTF
few TRBJ2-1 14 TRBV12-3/TRBV12-4 TRBD2 TGTGCCAGCAGTTCACTAGCGGGGGGGAATGAGCAGTTCTTC CASSSLAGGNEQFF
NA TRBJ2-7 14 TRBV6-1 NA TGTGCCAGCAGTGAAAGCTGGCTTACCTACGCGCAGTACTTC CASSESWLTYAQYF
NA TRBJ2-1 15 TRBV7-9 TRBD2 TGTGCCAGCAGCTTTCGAGACGGGGGGGCCCATGGGCAGTTCTTC CASSFRDGGAHGQFF
many TRBJ2-4 14 TRBV12-3/TRBV12-4 NA TGTGCCAGCAGTTTTGAGGAAGCCAAAAACATTCAGTACTTC CASSFEEAKNIQYF
many TRBJ1-1 14 TRBV5-5 NA TGTGCCAGCAGCTTGTGGGGGGATTTGACTGAAGCTTTCTTT CASSLWGDLTEAFF
many TRBJ2-7 16 TRBV11-2 NA TGTGCCAGCAGCTTTTTAGGGCGCCGCTTGGGGTACGAGCAGTACTTC CASSFLGRRLGYEQYF
NA TRBJ2-7 13 TRBV7-2 TRBD1 TGTGCCAGCGGCTGGGGACAGGGATACGAGCAGTACTTC CASGWGQGYEQYF
many TRBJ2-5 14 TRBV29-1 TRBD2 TGCAGCGTGAGAACCGGGACTAGCGGGAGGACCCAGTACTTC CSVRTGTSGRTQYF
NA TRBJ2-2 16 TRBV10-3 TRBD1 TGTGCCATCAGTGACCCGGGACAGGGGAGGCCCGGGGAGCTGTTTTTT CAISDPGQGRPGELFF
NA TRBJ2-7 15 TRBV24-1 NA TGTGCCACCAGTGATTCGGACGGAGCTTCCTACGAGCAGTACTTC CATSDSDGASYEQYF
few TRBJ2-7 13 TRBV7-7 NA TGTGCTAGCTCACCAGGGGAGGGGTACGAGCAGTACTTC CASSPGEGYEQYF
few TRBJ2-1 13 TRBV7-9 NA TGTGCCAGCAGACCGGGACTCAACAATGAGCAGTTCTTC CASRPGLNNEQFF